This T cell receptor beta chain was sequenced for a study of T cell changes during pregnancy in multiple sclerosis. The table came from immunoSEQ multiplex PCR; TCRdb's copy has only in-frame clones and leaves some out. Among 25,000 or so clones listed, about 93% were seen once. The TCR was taken from a female donor with multiple sclerosis, enrolled in a pregnancy study. Here the sequenced sample was CD8+ T cells from peripheral blood mononuclear cells, taken before pregnancy.

The CDR3 DNA reads as TGTGCCAGCAGCCCGTATACAGGATTCTATGGCTACACCTTC. Encoded protein: CASSPYTGFYGYTF. The rearrangement uses TRBV11-2 and TRBJ1-2; TRBD1 is a possible D gene (5 bases). V lost 5 bases and J 4 bases, leaving 14 bases between the germline ends. CDR1 SGHAT and CDR2 FQNNGV come from the germline V gene. The CDR3 loop spans 14 amino acids. Supplemented by reference TRBV11-2 and TRBJ1-2, the full variable domain reads EAGVAQSPRYKIIEKRQSVAFWCNPISGHATLYWYQQILGQGPKLLIQFQNNGVVDDSQLPKDRFSAERLKGVDSTLKIQPAKLEDSAVYLCASSPYTGFYGYTFGSGTRLTVV.